This TCR beta chain was identified during a study of shared clonotypes between healthy human individuals. Study-wide findings and caveats: Between a few donors, naive CD4 clonotypes were shared at a level of approximately 5%.

A word on this clone: Its antigen is still unknown.

The V and J ends lost 4 bases and 3 bases, in that order; junction bases with no gene match: 10. Germline V gene sequence: CDR1 SGHKS, CDR2 YYEKEE (reference sequence). CDR3 size: 16 residues. Only CD45RO-negative cells positively selected for CCR7 counted as naive CD8 cells, so terminally differentiated effector memory CD45RA+ cells were excluded. The study enrolled healthy HIV-negative adults without recent acute infections or vaccinations as donors. Method: immunoSEQ multiplex PCR; TCRdb's copy keeps in-frame clones and lacks some. The profile shows 1.5 million to 2.5 million clones, approximately 95% of them singletons.

Material: naive CD8+ T cells sorted from blood. The clonotype comes from a man aged 18 to 29 in good health. V usage is TRBV5-5 and J usage is TRBJ1-1; 9 bases line up with TRBD1. This CDR3 is CASSLVGQGRDTEAFF. The CDR3 region has the DNA TGTGCCAGCAGCCTGGTGGGACAGGGAAGGGACACTGAAGCTTTCTTT.